A single T cell receptor (beta chain) is shown here with its context. The target antigen is unknown. V dropped 1 base and J dropped 7; count of bases not matched to a gene: 6. The CDR3 is 14 residues long. Germline lookup yields CDR1 MGHRA and CDR2 YSYEKL. The record originates from a study of T cell responses to AZD1222 COVID-19 vaccine. Study observations and caveats: The study found Spike-specific TCR breadth and depth rose after two AZD1222 doses. The study identified only five to seven AZD1222 recipients as seropositive at baseline. Regions left unmutated in variants are reportedly the target of nearly half of spike-specific TCRs. Most donors were white British and more were female, and clonal diversity was possibly underestimated.

Some clones are missing from TCRdb's copy, which holds only in-frame ones; the method was immunoSEQ multiplex PCR. The data show around 100,000 clones, with about 83% seen just once and roughly 15% held by the top ten. The TCR was taken from an adult in good health. V usage is TRBV4-1 and J usage is TRBJ1-2, with TRBD1 matching over 7 bases. The source was peripheral blood, collected on day 0 of AZD1222 vaccination. The DNA for the CDR3 is TGCGCCAGCAGCCAAGTTGGAGACAGGGTTGGCTACACCTTC. It is translated as CASSQVGDRVGYTF.